The next 18 T cell receptor beta chains were all read from a single sample in a study of CD8+ T cells in alopecia areata. Isolated RNA was reverse transcribed into cDNA used as the sequencing template. Using immunoSEQ multiplex PCR, the repertoire was profiled, and TCRdb retains in-frame clones only, with some absent. The data contain some 200,000 clones, around three fifths of them singletons. Sequenced: CD8+ T cells sorted from blood. Receptors originate from a human donor in good health.

The V and J genes are TRBV11-2 and TRBJ2-7; tentative D call: TRBD1 (6 bases). CDR1 and CDR2 from the germline V gene are SGHAT and FQNNGV. The CDR3 is 14 amino acids. Trimming took 3 bases from V and 4 from J, leaving 13 bases between them. This CDR3 is CASSFIGRGYEQYF. CDR3 bases: TGTGCCAGCAGCTTTATAGGCAGGGGATACGAGCAGTACTTC. Variable domain in full (rest from reference TRBV11-2 and TRBJ2-7): EAGVAQSPRYKIIEKRQSVAFWCNPISGHATLYWYQQILGQGPKLLIQFQNNGVVDDSQLPKDRFSAERLKGVDSTLKIQPAKLEDSAVYLCASSFIGRGYEQYFGPGTRLTVT.

V usage is TRBV7-8 and J usage is TRBJ1-4; D is perhaps TRBD1 (5 bases). Trimming left V 1 base short and J 7 bases short, with 13 bases between. The CDR3 extends over 15 amino acids. Germline-derived CDR1 and CDR2 are SGHVS and FQNEAQ. The CDR3 bases are TGTGCCAGCAGCTTAGGGGGCCTTTTGAGTGAAAAACTGTTTTTT. Residues: CASSLGGLLSEKLFF. The whole variable domain, filled in from reference TRBV7-8 and TRBJ1-4, reads GAGVSQSPRYKVAKRGQDVALRCDPISGHVSLFWYQQALGQGPEFLTYFQNEAQLDKSGLPSDRFFAERPEGSVSTLKIQRTQQEDSAVYLCASSLGGLLSEKLFFGSGTQLSVL.

This rearrangement joins TRBV6-5 to TRBJ2-1; a possible D gene is TRBD2 (6 bases). Germline values: CDR1 MNHEY, CDR2 SVGAGI. CDR3 length: 15 amino acids. The ends were cut back, 7 bases at V and 1 base at J, with 14 bases in the middle. CDR3: CASTPTSLSYNEQFF. For the CDR3, the DNA is TGTGCCAGCACCCCGACTAGTTTATCCTACAATGAGCAGTTCTTC.

This chain uses TRBV7-9 with TRBJ2-2; D is ambiguous. The V gene's germline CDR1 is SEHNR and CDR2 FQNEAQ (reference sequence). With 4 bases removed from V and 7 bases from J, the gap between germline ends came to 13 bases. The CDR3 extends over 14 amino acids. The CDR3 reads CASSSTWAIGELFF. The CDR3 region has the DNA TGTGCCAGCAGCTCAACCTGGGCCATCGGGGAGCTGTTTTTT.

The rearrangement uses TRBV25-1 and TRBJ1-2; maybe TRBD1 (5 bases). Trimming stripped 3 bases from V and 6 bases from J, with 11 bases between. Germline-derived CDR1 and CDR2 are MGHDK and SYGVNS. The CDR3 loop spans 13 amino acids. CDR3 nucleotide sequence: TGTGCCAGCAGTGATGCAGGGTCGGATGGCTACACCTTC. This translates into CASSDAGSDGYTF.

The rearrangement uses TRBV23-1 and TRBJ2-5; maybe TRBD2 (6 bases). TRBV23-1 carries the ORF label, with uncertain function. V was clipped by 0 bases and J by 5 bases, with 13 bases between them. The CDR3 has 15 amino acids. Here the CDR3 DNA reads TGCGCCAGCAGTCAATCGATTGCGGACTACGAGACCCAGTACTTC. Residues: CASSQSIADYETQYF.

There are a few counts of this clone. This rearrangement joins TRBV12-5 to TRBJ2-7; D is undetermined. The CDR3 has 13 amino acids. Germline CDR1 and CDR2: LGHNT and FRNRAP. Trimming shortened V by 4 bases and J by 4 bases, and 11 bases separated the two germline ends. CDR3 nucleotides: TGTGCTAGTGGTTCCGCCGACATTTACGAGCAGTACTTC. Its translation: CASGSADIYEQYF.

This clone was found a few times. The chain couples TRBV2 to TRBJ2-4; TRBD2 aligns across 8 bases. The CDR3 runs 16 residues. In germline, CDR1 is SNHLY, CDR2 FYNNEI. The V gene end was trimmed by 2 bases and the J gene end by 0 bases; junction bases not matched to a gene: 3. CDR3 residues: CASSEPAGVAKNIQYF. The CDR3 bases are TGTGCCAGCAGTGAACCAGCGGGGGTAGCCAAAAACATTCAGTACTTC.

The V call is TRBV9, the J call TRBJ2-3; D gene ambiguous. The CDR3 contains 13 residues. Germline loops: CDR1 SGDLS, CDR2 YYNGEE. The germline V and J ends were trimmed by 3 bases and 5 bases, with 10 bases remaining between them. The chain's CDR3 is CASSGLRQDTQYF. The CDR3 nucleotides read TGTGCCAGCAGCGGATTAAGACAAGATACGCAGTATTTT.

The chain uses TRBV5-6 and TRBJ2-7; D gene ambiguous. Germline CDR1 and CDR2: SGHDT and YYEEEE. Trimming stripped 2 bases from V and 5 bases from J, with 11 bases between. The CDR3 sequence is 13 residues long. CDR3 sequence (DNA): TGTGCCAGCAGCTTATATGGGCTGAACGAGCAGTACTTC. It specifies CASSLYGLNEQYF.

This clone was detected only once. The chain has TRBV13 and TRBJ1-2; 7 bases fit TRBD1. V lost 5 bases and J lost 3; bases outside the gene matches: 6. The CDR3 has 14 residues. The germline V gene encodes CDR1 PRHDT and CDR2 FYEKMQ (reference sequence). CDR3 nucleotides: TGTGCCAGCAGCACCCGGACAGGCGACTATGGCTACACCTTC. Translated, it gives CASSTRTGDYGYTF.

This clone came up a few times. The V gene is TRBV5-1, the J gene TRBJ1-1; D unresolved. The CDR3 loop spans 13 amino acids. Germline V gene sequence: CDR1 SGHRS, CDR2 YFSETQ. Trimming removed 4 bases from V and 5 bases from J, with 12 bases in between. CDR3 sequence reads: CASSLSRGTEAFF. DNA of the CDR3: TGCGCCAGCAGCCTATCCCGAGGAACTGAAGCTTTCTTT. Full variable domain (rest looked up from reference TRBV5-1 and TRBJ1-1): KAGVTQTPRYLIKTRGQQVTLSCSPISGHRSVSWYQQTPGQGLQFLFEYFSETQRNKGNFPGRFSGRQFSNSRSEMNVSTLELGDSALYLCASSLSRGTEAFFGQGTRLTVV.

This sequence joins TRBV12-2 and TRBJ2-7. TRBV12-2 is tagged as a pseudogene. This CDR3 has 9 residues. CDR3 nucleotides: TGTGCAAGTCGCTTGGGGCAGTACTTC. It codes for CASRLGQYF.

The chain is built from TRBV4-1 and TRBJ2-7; D call uncertain. The V end was cut by 3 bases, the J end by 2 bases, with 5 bases between. There are 12 residues in the CDR3. Looked up from germline, CDR1 is MGHRA and CDR2 is YSYEKL. CDR3 amino acids: CASSQSAYEQYF. The CDR3 DNA is TGCGCCAGCAGCCAGAGCGCCTACGAGCAGTACTTC.

Only a few counts were recorded for this clone. V usage is TRBV19 and J usage is TRBJ2-1; TRBD2 matches 9 bases. The V and J ends lost 5 bases and 2 bases, in that order; junction bases with no gene match: 4. The CDR3 is made up of 15 amino acids. Per germline, CDR1 LNHDA and CDR2 SQIVND (reference sequence). This CDR3 is CASSFSGGAYNEQFF. The DNA for the CDR3 is TGTGCCAGTAGTTTTAGCGGGGGAGCCTACAATGAGCAGTTCTTC. Variable domain in full (rest from reference TRBV19 and TRBJ2-1): DGGITQSPKYLFRKEGQNVTLSCEQNLNHDAMYWYRQDPGQGLRLIYYSQIVNDFQKGDIAEGYSVSREKKESFPLTVTSAQKNPTAFYLCASSFSGGAYNEQFFGPGTRLTVL.

Notes on this clone: This specimen includes other DNA sequences encoding the same CDR3. V and J are TRBV5-1 and TRBJ2-7; 9 nucleotides match TRBD1. V lost 0 bases, J lost 2 bases, and 0 bases stayed unmatched. Germline CDR1 and CDR2: SGHRS and YFSETQ. The CDR3 is 14 residues long. CDR3 residues: CASSLDRGPYEQYF. CDR3 nucleotides: TGCGCCAGCAGCTTGGACAGGGGGCCCTACGAGCAGTACTTC.

V gene TRBV30 combines with J gene TRBJ1-2; possibly TRBD1 for D (6 bases). V gave up 2 bases and J gave up 6 bases, with 16 bases separating them. Per germline, CDR1 GTSNPN and CDR2 SVGIG (reference sequence). The CDR3 consists of 14 residues. CDR3 protein: CAWSFVMGAHGYTF. The CDR3 coding sequence is TGTGCCTGGAGTTTTGTCATGGGGGCACATGGCTACACCTTC.

This clone turned up a few times. The V call is TRBV5-1, the J call TRBJ1-2; D is undetermined. The germline V gene has CDR1 SGHRS and CDR2 YFSETQ. V was trimmed by 2 bases and J by 0 bases, leaving 17 bases between them. CDR3 length equals 17 residues. For the CDR3, the DNA is TGCGCCAGCAGCTTCCTGCCCCAGGACCCAGCTAACTATGGCTACACCTTC. Its translation is CASSFLPQDPANYGYTF.